This T cell receptor beta chain stems from a study of control samples from healthy donors and cancer patients. V lost 6 bases and J 7 bases, leaving 13 bases between the germline ends. Per the germline V gene, CDR1 is SQVTM and CDR2 is ANQGSEA. The CDR3 runs to 12 residues. Sequencing was performed with immunoSEQ multiplex PCR; in TCRdb, only in-frame clones are kept and a portion is missing. The data show tens of thousands of clones, 90% to 95% seen once. The chain links TRBV29-1 to TRBJ2-1; D not resolved. Sequencing was carried out using blood. The receptor was isolated from a woman aged 30 to 39 in good health. The DNA for the CDR3 is TGCAGCGTCGGCCCACAGCCAAATGAGCAGTTCTTC. Encoded protein: CSVGPQPNEQFF.